The source of this TCR beta chain is a study of blood T cell repertoires in COVID-19. The wider study: Sample material is recorded as cDNA or gDNA derived from T cells, B-cell-depleted T cells, or PBMCs.

The J segment lost 8 bases and the V segment lost 0 bases, leaving 4 bases of the junction unmatched. The CDR3 consists of 14 residues. The germline CDR1 and CDR2 sequences are SGDLS and YYNGEE. The table came from immunoSEQ multiplex PCR; TCRdb's copy has only in-frame clones and leaves some out. Found here are just under 45,000 clones, around 87% of them singletons; the top ten hold approximately 20%. Sequences were obtained from peripheral blood. The TCR originated in a woman aged 80 or over in a cohort sampled during active or convalescent COVID-19. This chain joins TRBV9 and TRBJ1-4; 7 bases are shared with TRBD1. The CDR3 nucleotides are TGTGCCAGCAGCGTAGGCAGGGGGGACGAAAAACTGTTTTTT. Translating it yields CASSVGRGDEKLFF.